This passage covers 5 T cell receptor beta chains from one sample sequenced in a study of blood T cell repertoires in COVID-19 (dated by TCRdb to 2020 to 2021). Library generation was performed with the immunoSEQ multiplex PCR assay. Drawn from immuneACCESS, this table holds only the in-frame rearrangements with V and J called that TCRdb kept. Clones are partly lost; checked studies trace under half to an unresolved V gene and leave the rest unexplained. The table for this sample lists about 350,000 clones; over 85% of them were counted only once. Less than 5% of the sample is in the top ten clones. The sample was peripheral blood. The receptor set was obtained from a woman aged 60-75 years with COVID-19, enrolled during active disease.

The V gene is TRBV10-3, the J gene TRBJ2-1; no clear D gene. In germline, CDR1 is ENHRY, CDR2 SYGVKD. This CDR3 is 12 amino acids long. Between the trimmed V and J ends, which lost 0 bases and 10 bases, there was a span of 7 bases. The CDR3 DNA reads as TGTGCCATCAGTGAGTCCACCAGGGAGCAGTTCTTC. Encoded protein: CAISESTREQFF.

Comments on this clone: The same CDR3 arises from other DNA sequences in this sample as well. The gene calls are TRBV5-1 and TRBJ2-1; TRBD1 agrees at 7 bases. The CDR3 spans 14 residues. CDR1 and CDR2 from the germline V gene are SGHRS and YFSETQ. V gave up 4 bases and J gave up 4 bases; unmatched junction bases: 5. This CDR3 is CASSPGQTYNEQFF. The DNA for the CDR3 is TGCGCCAGCAGCCCGGGACAGACATACAATGAGCAGTTCTTC.

The chain carries TRBV12-2 and TRBJ1-5. TRBV12-2 is described as a pseudogene. The CDR3 is 14 amino acids. The CDR3 loop reads CASRPEGSAQPQHF. CDR3 DNA: TGTGCAAGTCGCCCGGAGGGCTCGGCTCAGCCCCAGCATTTT.

The CDR3 spells CASSRLLAGVTDTQYF. In nucleotides, the CDR3 is TGTGCCAGTAGTCGTCTACTAGCGGGCGTCACAGATACGCAGTATTTT. The V call is TRBV19, the J call TRBJ2-3, with 9 bases that match TRBD2. Per the germline V gene, CDR1 is LNHDA and CDR2 is SQIVND (reference sequence). This CDR3 contains 16 residues. V trimming: 5 bases; J trimming: 2 bases; junction bases outside the gene matches: 8. Complete variable domain (other parts from reference TRBV19 and TRBJ2-3): DGGITQSPKYLFRKEGQNVTLSCEQNLNHDAMYWYRQDPGQGLRLIYYSQIVNDFQKGDIAEGYSVSREKKESFPLTVTSAQKNPTAFYLCASSRLLAGVTDTQYFGPGTRLTVL.

The rearrangement links TRBV14 to TRBJ1-4, with D maybe TRBD1 (6 bases). The CDR3 spans 15 residues. Trimming removed 2 bases at V and 8 bases at J, with 15 bases between. CDR1 is SGHDN and CDR2 is FVKESK in the germline V gene. DNA of the CDR3: TGTGCCAGCAGCCAATCACTGAGGGGGGGCGAAAAACTGTTTTTT. This translates into CASSQSLRGGEKLFF.